One and the same sample provided the 3 T cell receptor beta chains below, sequenced in a study of molecular identifiers for immune sequencing clone quantification. TCRdb re-called the PCR reads with MiXCR, one entry per CDR3 protein. Of under 650,000 distinct CDR3 sequences listed, roughly 21% are singletons. Sequenced: naive CD8+ T cells from blood, with Jurkat cell RNA spiked in. As to subset: FACS-sorted CD8+CD4-CCR7+CD45RA+ naive T cells. Receptor source: a human donor in good health. Some libraries in this study had Jurkat cell RNA spiked in.

This clonotype was counted ten times or more. The chain carries TRBV27 and TRBJ1-1, with a possible D match to TRBD1 (6 bases). This CDR3 comprises 13 residues. Trimming pared 3 bases from V and 5 bases from J, leaving 10 bases between. Germline CDR1 and CDR2: MNHEY and SMNVEV (reference sequence). CDR3 residues: CASSFYRGTEAFF. CDR3 nucleotides: TGTGCCAGCAGTTTCTATAGGGGGACTGAAGCTTTCTTT.

Regarding this clonotype: Since a much larger clone is just one base distant, this may be a read error. This chain links TRBV4-3 with TRBJ2-7; 11 bases are a match to TRBD2. CDR1 and CDR2 from the germline V gene are LGHNA and YSLEER. The CDR3 runs to 16 residues. The CDR3 is CASNQTGSGRAYEQYF. The CDR3 DNA follows: TGCGCCAGCAACCAAACGGGTAGCGGGAGGGCGTACGAGCAGTACTTC.

Worth noting for this clonotype: This sequence may be a read error, since a much larger clone differs from it by one base. This chain connects TRBV5-6 to TRBJ1-1, with D possibly matching TRBD1 (5 bases). The CDR3 has 13 amino acids. Germline lookup yields CDR1 SGHDT and CDR2 YYEEEE. The CDR3 loop reads CASSLGTPTEASF. DNA for the CDR3: TGTGCCAGCAGCCTGGGGACTCCCACTGAAGCTTCCTTT. The variable domain in full, completed from reference TRBV5-6 and TRBJ1-1, reads DAGVTQSPTHLIKTRGQQVTLRCSPKSGHDTVSWYQQALGQGPQFIFQYYEEEERQRGNFPDRFSGHQFPNYSSELNVNALLLGDSALYLCASSLGTPTEASFGQGTRLTVV.